What follows describes a single TCR beta chain. This record belongs to a study of T cell responses to AZD1222 COVID-19 vaccine. Using immunoSEQ multiplex PCR, the repertoire was profiled, and TCRdb retains in-frame clones only, with some absent. The sample has about 140,000 clones; 80% to 95% are singletons. V was cut by 5 bases and J by 3 bases, with 7 bases left in between. This CDR3 region has 12 residues. Per germline, CDR1 MDHEN and CDR2 SYDVKM. The chain carries TRBV28 and TRBJ2-5; the D is unclear. The receptor was derived from an adult who received the AZD1222 COVID-19 vaccine. The sequences come from peripheral blood, collected 28 days after the second AZD1222 dose. The CDR3: CASSPSKETQYF. The CDR3 DNA follows: TGTGCCAGCAGTCCCTCAAAAGAGACCCAGTACTTC.